Following are 28 T cell receptor beta chains from one sample sequenced in a study of blood T cell repertoires in COVID-19. The assay was immunoSEQ multiplex PCR, and TCRdb's table has in-frame clones only and misses some. The data show 200,000 to 300,000 clones, approximately 80% seen once. The sequenced material came from peripheral blood. The receptors here all came from a man aged 35 to 55 with acute or convalescent COVID-19.

This clone was observed a handful of times. The genes are TRBV3-1 (or the pseudogene TRBV3-2) and TRBJ2-7, with TRBD2 identical over 7 bases. The CDR3 extends over 15 amino acids. Germline CDR1 LGHDT, CDR2 YNNKEL (reference sequence). Trimming cost V 1 base and J 4 bases; bases outside gene matches: 7. CDR3 in amino acids: CASSQGGSGAYEQYF. In nucleotides, the CDR3 is TGTGCCAGCAGCCAAGGCGGGAGTGGGGCATACGAGCAGTACTTC.

The chain combines TRBV30 with TRBJ1-2; D gene unclear. Germline values: CDR1 GTSNPN, CDR2 SVGIG (reference sequence). This CDR3 has 13 residues. The CDR3 protein is CVSGAGRRGGYTF. The CDR3, as DNA: TGTGTCTCCGGAGCGGGCCGCCGAGGAGGCTACACCTTC. The whole variable domain, filled in from reference TRBV30 and TRBJ1-2, reads SQTIHQWPATLVQPVGSPLSLECTVEGTSNPNLYWYRQAAGRGLQLLFYSVGIGQISSEVPQNLSASRPQDRQFILSSKKLLLSDSGFYLCVSGAGRRGGYTFGSGTRLTVV.

The chain employs TRBV19 and TRBJ1-6; D is perhaps TRBD1 (5 bases). This CDR3 is 14 amino acids long. Trimming removed 4 bases from V and 10 bases from J, with 14 bases in between. Germline V lookup: CDR1 LNHDA, CDR2 SQIVND (reference sequence). The chain's CDR3 is CASSKSREGSPLHF. In DNA form, the CDR3 reads TGTGCCAGTAGTAAGAGCAGGGAGGGCTCACCCCTCCACTTT.

The rearrangement joins TRBV7-3 to TRBJ2-7; TRBD1 agrees at 10 bases. V was clipped by 1 base and J by 5 bases; unmatched bases: 11. The CDR3 totals 17 residues. The V gene's germline CDR1 is SGHTA and CDR2 FQGTGA. The CDR3 nucleotides read TGTGCCAGCAGCTTAAAAGGGACCGGGACAGGGGTGGACGAGCAGTACTTC. It codes for CASSLKGTGTGVDEQYF.

The chain links TRBV20-1 to TRBJ2-5; D unclear. The CDR3 length is 11 residues. Germline V gives CDR1 DFQATT, CDR2 SNEGSKA (reference sequence). Trimming removed 3 bases from V and 2 bases from J, with 4 bases in between. The CDR3 spells CSASMQETQYF. Written as DNA, the CDR3 is TGCAGTGCTAGCATGCAAGAGACCCAGTACTTC.

The rearrangement joins TRBV19 to TRBJ2-7; D gene uncertain. V was trimmed by 2 bases and J by 5 bases, leaving 7 bases between them. This CDR3 spans 12 amino acids. The V gene's germline CDR1 is LNHDA and CDR2 SQIVND (reference sequence). This CDR3 reads CASSISPDEQYF. In nucleotides, the CDR3 is TGTGCCAGTAGTATATCCCCGGACGAGCAGTACTTC.

The chain joins TRBV5-4 to TRBJ2-3, with a tentative D call TRBD1 (6 bases). CDR1 and CDR2 (germline): SGHNT, YYREEE (reference sequence). CDR3 size: 16 residues. The V gene lost 5 bases and the J gene lost 0 bases, with 16 bases spanning the gap. The CDR3: CASSHQGPGSTDTQYF. CDR3 bases: TGTGCCAGCAGTCACCAGGGGCCCGGTAGCACAGATACGCAGTATTTT.

The gene calls are TRBV6-1 and TRBJ2-7; 7 positions match TRBD2. The CDR3 loop spans 12 amino acids. CDR1 MNHNS and CDR2 SASEGT come from the germline V gene. The trim removed 6 bases at V and 6 bases at J, leaving 5 bases unmatched. The CDR3 bases are TGTGCCAGCAGCCAATCGGGGGGCGAGCAGTACTTC. Its translation is CASSQSGGEQYF.

The CDR3 DNA reads as TGCGCCAGCGGTTACCGGACTGCCAACGTCCTGACTTTC. Protein sequence: CASGYRTANVLTF. This chain connects TRBV5-1 to TRBJ2-6, with a weak D call TRBD2 (5 bases). The CDR3 consists of 13 residues. Germline V lookup: CDR1 SGHRS, CDR2 YFSETQ. Trimming removed 7 bases from V and 7 bases from J, with 12 bases in between.

V usage is TRBV4-2 and J usage is TRBJ2-3; 8 nucleotides align to TRBD2. From germline, CDR1 is LGHNA and CDR2 YNFKEQ. The V gene end was trimmed by 3 bases and the J gene end by 4 bases; junction bases not matched to a gene: 15. CDR3 length: 18 residues. CDR3 in DNA: TGTGCCAGCAGCCAGTTAGGTAGCGGGGTTGGAAGGGCAGATACGCAGTATTTT. It encodes CASSQLGSGVGRADTQYF.

This sequence joins TRBV2 and TRBJ2-3; TRBD2 aligns across 7 bases. In germline, CDR1 is SNHLY, CDR2 FYNNEI. Trimming at V came to 5 bases and at J to 2 bases, leaving 4 bases not matched to a gene. This CDR3 is 14 amino acids long. For the CDR3, the DNA is TGTGCCAGCAGTCCCAGCGGGGACACAGATACGCAGTATTTT. This codes for CASSPSGDTDTQYF.

The chain employs TRBV9 and TRBJ1-2; 10 positions match TRBD1. Germline CDR1 reads SGDLS; CDR2 reads YYNGEE. V lost 2 bases and J lost 6; bases outside the gene matches: 13. This CDR3 has 17 residues. The CDR3 loop reads CASSVRGQGRPQDGYTF. In DNA, the CDR3 is TGTGCCAGCAGCGTCCGGGGACAGGGGCGACCCCAGGATGGCTACACCTTC. The full variable domain, its missing parts supplied by reference TRBV9 and TRBJ1-2, is DSGVTQTPKHLITATGQRVTLRCSPRSGDLSVYWYQQSLDQGLQFLIQYYNGEERAKGNILERFSAQQFPDLHSELNLSSLELGDSALYFCASSVRGQGRPQDGYTFGSGTRLTVV.

The rearrangement joins TRBV7-2 to TRBJ1-3, with D uncertain. CDR3 length equals 15 residues. Trimming left V 5 bases short and J 6 bases short, with 17 bases between. The germline V gene encodes CDR1 SGHTA and CDR2 FQGNSA. The CDR3 sequence is CASSPEAGSENTIYF. The CDR3 nucleotides read TGTGCCAGCAGCCCCGAGGCTGGGTCGGAAAACACCATATATTTT.

V and J are TRBV7-3 and TRBJ2-1; 9 nucleotides line up with TRBD1. There are 17 residues in the CDR3. Trimming cost V 5 bases and J 6 bases; bases outside gene matches: 14. Germline CDR1 reads SGHTA; CDR2 reads FQGTGA. In DNA, the CDR3 is TGTGCCAGCAGCGACCGCCCCCACAGGGGGCTTCCCAATGAGCAGTTCTTC. Translation: CASSDRPHRGLPNEQFF.

The chain employs TRBV2 and TRBJ2-1, with 8 bases lining up with TRBD2. With V trimmed by 7 bases and J by 7 bases, 6 bases remained unmatched. Germline CDR1 SNHLY, CDR2 FYNNEI. CDR3 length: 13 residues. As DNA, the CDR3 is TGTGCCAGCACCAGCGGGAGCTTTAATGAGCAGTTCTTC. As protein: CASTSGSFNEQFF. Variable domain in full (rest from reference TRBV2 and TRBJ2-1): EPEVTQTPSHQVTQMGQEVILRCVPISNHLYFYWYRQILGQKVEFLVSFYNNEISEKSEIFDDQFSVERPDGSNFTLKIRSTKLEDSAMYFCASTSGSFNEQFFGPGTRLTVL.

V and J are TRBV4-2 and TRBJ2-7; D may be TRBD2 (6 bases). V lost 3 bases, J lost 5 bases, and 14 bases lay in between. The V gene's germline CDR1 is LGHNA and CDR2 YNFKEQ. CDR3 length: 14 amino acids. The CDR3 sequence is CASSHGGKADEQYF. The CDR3 DNA reads TGTGCCAGCAGCCACGGGGGAAAGGCCGACGAGCAGTACTTC.

The chain is built from TRBV29-1 and TRBJ2-1; D remains ambiguous. The V end lost 1 base, the J end lost 8 bases, and 15 bases lay between the germline ends. Germline CDR1 SQVTM, CDR2 ANQGSEA. This CDR3 has 14 residues. The DNA for the CDR3 is TGCAGCGTTGAAGGGCTAGTTGGAAAATATGAGCAGTTCTTC. It encodes CSVEGLVGKYEQFF.

The V call is TRBV4-2, the J call TRBJ2-3; D remains unclear. Per germline, CDR1 LGHNA and CDR2 YNFKEQ. Trimming took 1 base from V and 11 from J, leaving 13 bases between them. The CDR3 length is 13 residues. CDR3 DNA: TGTGCCAGCAGCCAAGGGTCAGGCCCGAGGCAGTATTTT. This encodes CASSQGSGPRQYF.

V and J are TRBV5-8 and TRBJ2-2, with 11 positions matching TRBD2. Per the germline V gene, CDR1 is SGHTS and CDR2 is YDEGEE. Unmatched junction bases numbered 5, after V lost 1 base and J lost 3 bases. CDR3 length: 17 residues. In nucleotides, the CDR3 is TGTGCCAGCAGCTTGCCACTAGCGGGAGCGGACACCGGGGAGCTGTTTTTT. Translating it yields CASSLPLAGADTGELFF.

The CDR3 loop is CASSQGLAGVYEQYF. The CDR3 DNA reads TGTGCCAGCAGCCAAGGACTAGCGGGCGTATACGAGCAGTACTTC. The rearrangement uses TRBV4-2 and TRBJ2-7, with 10 bases fitting TRBD2. The CDR3 sequence is 15 residues long. Trimming removed 1 base from V and 4 bases from J; junction bases left unmatched: 4. Germline CDR1 is LGHNA and CDR2 is YNFKEQ.

The chain has TRBV27 and TRBJ2-7, with 9 bases identical to TRBD2. Losses at the gene ends were 4 bases for V and 0 bases for J; bases not matched to a gene: 7. Looked up from germline, CDR1 is MNHEY and CDR2 is SMNVEV (reference sequence). The length of the CDR3 is 16 residues. For the CDR3, the DNA is TGTGCCAGCAGTTCCCCGACTAGCGGAAGCTCCTACGAGCAGTACTTC. The encoded protein is CASSSPTSGSSYEQYF.

This clone was observed once. This sequence joins TRBV5-1 and TRBJ2-3; D is perhaps TRBD2 (5 bases). The length of the CDR3 is 12 residues. Trimming took 0 bases from V and 6 from J, leaving 5 bases between them. CDR1 is SGHRS, CDR2 YFSETQ, per germline. The CDR3: CASSLAGDTQYF. For the CDR3, the DNA is TGCGCCAGCAGCTTGGCGGGGGATACGCAGTATTTT.

This rearrangement joins TRBV11-2 to TRBJ1-3, with D possibly TRBD1 on 6 matching bases. CDR3 size: 16 residues. The germline V gene has CDR1 SGHAT and CDR2 FQNNGV. V was cut by 0 bases and J by 0 bases, with 9 bases left in between. CDR3 in amino acids: CASSLDRGGSGNTIYF. CDR3 coding DNA: TGTGCCAGCAGCTTAGATCGAGGGGGCTCTGGAAACACCATATATTTT.

The J gene is TRBJ2-3, the V gene TRBV10-3; TRBD2 aligns across 7 bases. The V and J ends lost 5 bases and 1 base, in that order; junction bases with no gene match: 9. The CDR3 runs to 16 residues. Germline CDR1 reads ENHRY; CDR2 reads SYGVKD. The CDR3 DNA reads TGTGCCATCAGTTTGAGGAGGGAGGGACGCACAGATACGCAGTATTTT. This codes for CAISLRREGRTDTQYF.

The chain couples TRBV7-2 to TRBJ2-1, with no clear D. Per germline, CDR1 SGHTA and CDR2 FQGNSA. The germline V and J ends were trimmed by 5 bases and 5 bases, with 10 bases remaining between them. The CDR3 consists of 13 residues. CDR3 sequence (DNA): TGTGCCAGCAGCCTAAACAGAGACAATGAGCAGTTCTTC. Translating gives CASSLNRDNEQFF.

The chain carries TRBV2 and TRBJ1-3; TRBD1 aligns across 7 bases. The CDR3 sequence is 15 residues long. V lost 3 bases, J lost 1 base, and 3 bases stayed unmatched. The germline CDR1 and CDR2 sequences are SNHLY and FYNNEI. CDR3 in DNA: TGTGCCAGCAGTGAGAGACAGGGTTCTGGAAACACCATATATTTT. Translated, it gives CASSERQGSGNTIYF.

In this sample, this clone turned up once. This sequence joins TRBV19 and TRBJ2-1; D is unresolved. This CDR3 is 15 amino acids long. The V end lost 1 base, the J end lost 3 bases, and 10 bases lay between the germline ends. The germline gives CDR1 LNHDA, CDR2 SQIVND (reference sequence). This CDR3 reads CASSIGLTDYNEQFF. For the CDR3, the DNA is TGTGCCAGTAGTATAGGATTAACAGACTACAATGAGCAGTTCTTC. Together with reference TRBV19 and TRBJ2-1, the CDR3 gives the full variable domain: DGGITQSPKYLFRKEGQNVTLSCEQNLNHDAMYWYRQDPGQGLRLIYYSQIVNDFQKGDIAEGYSVSREKKESFPLTVTSAQKNPTAFYLCASSIGLTDYNEQFFGPGTRLTVL.

The V call is TRBV19, the J call TRBJ2-3; 10 bases are shared with TRBD1. The V and J ends lost 6 bases and 4 bases, in that order; junction bases with no gene match: 4. The CDR3 covers 14 residues. The germline gives CDR1 LNHDA, CDR2 SQIVND (reference sequence). CDR3 region: CASRTGQGADTQYF. The CDR3 bases are TGTGCCAGTAGGACCGGACAGGGGGCAGATACGCAGTATTTT.